The 2 T cell receptor beta chains given below trace back to one sample, sequenced in a study of identical twins. TCRdb reprocessed the 5' RACE reads with MiXCR, giving one entry per CDR3 protein. The sample shows about 240,000 distinct CDR3 sequences, about 13% of them seen only once. These data are also associated with another study on yellow fever vaccine responses in identical twins.

The sequencing sample was made of memory (CD45RO+) T cells sorted from blood. The receptors come from a woman in her late teens or twenties in good health.

The rearrangement links TRBV5-1 to TRBJ1-2; D may be TRBD1 (6 bases). In germline, CDR1 is SGHRS, CDR2 YFSETQ. The V gene lost 4 bases and the J gene lost 8 bases, with 18 bases spanning the gap. The CDR3 is made up of 14 amino acids. The CDR3 DNA follows: TGCGCCAGCAGCCCTGATTGGCAGGGGAGAGGCTACACCTTC. It specifies CASSPDWQGRGYTF. Based on the CDR3 plus reference TRBV5-1 and TRBJ1-2, the full variable domain is KAGVTQTPRYLIKTRGQQVTLSCSPISGHRSVSWYQQTPGQGLQFLFEYFSETQRNKGNFPGRFSGRQFSNSRSEMNVSTLELGDSALYLCASSPDWQGRGYTFGSGTRLTVV.

There are many counts of this clonotype. V usage is TRBV25-1 and J usage is TRBJ2-7, with 7 nucleotides matching TRBD1. The CDR3 runs to 16 residues. Trimming cost V 6 bases and J 3 bases; bases outside gene matches: 14. From germline, CDR1 is MGHDK and CDR2 SYGVNS. In DNA form, the CDR3 reads TGTGCCAGCAGCGAAAAAGGAGCAGGGGGTGTCTACGAGCAGTACTTC. Protein sequence: CASSEKGAGGVYEQYF.